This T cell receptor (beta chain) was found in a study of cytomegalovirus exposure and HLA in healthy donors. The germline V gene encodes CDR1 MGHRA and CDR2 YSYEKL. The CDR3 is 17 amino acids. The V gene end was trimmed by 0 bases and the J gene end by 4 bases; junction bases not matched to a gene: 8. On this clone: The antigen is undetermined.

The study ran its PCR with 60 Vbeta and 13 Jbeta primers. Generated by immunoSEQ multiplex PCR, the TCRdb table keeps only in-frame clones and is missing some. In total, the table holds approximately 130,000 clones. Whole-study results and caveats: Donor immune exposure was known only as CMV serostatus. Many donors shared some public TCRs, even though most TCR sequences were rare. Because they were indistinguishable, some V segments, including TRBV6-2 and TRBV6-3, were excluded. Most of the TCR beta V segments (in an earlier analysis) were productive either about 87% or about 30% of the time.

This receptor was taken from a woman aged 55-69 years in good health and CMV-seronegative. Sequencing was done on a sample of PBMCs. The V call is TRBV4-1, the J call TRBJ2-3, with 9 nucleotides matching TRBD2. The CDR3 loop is CASSQDASGASADTQYF. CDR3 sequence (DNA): TGCGCCAGCAGCCAAGATGCTAGCGGGGCCTCCGCAGATACGCAGTATTTT.